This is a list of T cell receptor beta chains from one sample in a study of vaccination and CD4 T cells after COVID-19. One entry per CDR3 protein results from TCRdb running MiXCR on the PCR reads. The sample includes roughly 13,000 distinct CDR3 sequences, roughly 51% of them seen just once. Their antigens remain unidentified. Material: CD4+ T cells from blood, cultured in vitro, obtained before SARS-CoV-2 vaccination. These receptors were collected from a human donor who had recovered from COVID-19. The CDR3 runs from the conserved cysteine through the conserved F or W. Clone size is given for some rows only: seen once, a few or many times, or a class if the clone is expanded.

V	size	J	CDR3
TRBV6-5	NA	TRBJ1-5	CASSYSSNQPQHF
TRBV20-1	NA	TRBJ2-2	CSALAGASNTGELFF
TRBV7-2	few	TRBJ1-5	CASRIAGSNQPQHF
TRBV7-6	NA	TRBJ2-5	CASSSDRGPTETQYF
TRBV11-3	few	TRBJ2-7	CASSLDGTSGYEQYF
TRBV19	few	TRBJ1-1	CASSPSPVRAEAFF
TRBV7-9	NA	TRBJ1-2	CASSSRDADGYTF
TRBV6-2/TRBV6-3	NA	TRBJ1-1	CASRNNLNTEAFF
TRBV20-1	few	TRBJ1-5	CSAGQGINQPQHF
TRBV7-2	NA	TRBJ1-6	CASSLERRSPLHF
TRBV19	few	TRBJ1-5	CASSLKRQGNQPQHF
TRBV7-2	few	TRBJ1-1	CATWRRGTEAFF
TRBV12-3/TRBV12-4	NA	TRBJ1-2	CASTLRSQDYGYTF
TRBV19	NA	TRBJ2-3	CASTETGGPDTQYF
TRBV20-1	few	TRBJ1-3	CSATGFSGNTIYF
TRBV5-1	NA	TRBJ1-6	CASSLDQGYSPLHF
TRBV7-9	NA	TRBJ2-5	CASSLGTGQETQYF
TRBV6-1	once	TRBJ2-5	CASSPGTGDWKTQYF
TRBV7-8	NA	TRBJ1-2	CASSHGPSGYTF
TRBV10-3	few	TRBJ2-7	CAIRAGWEQYF
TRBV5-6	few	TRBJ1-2	CASSSHLYGYTF
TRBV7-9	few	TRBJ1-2	CASSLGGGTYGYTF
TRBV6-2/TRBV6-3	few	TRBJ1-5	CASSYSGGRYQPQHF
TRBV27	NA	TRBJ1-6	CASSSDLGNSPLHF
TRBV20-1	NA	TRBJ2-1	CSVLADSRYEQFF
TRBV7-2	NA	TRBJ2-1	CASSLAGGPYNEQFF
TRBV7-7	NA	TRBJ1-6	CASSFGRYNSPLHF